This T cell receptor (beta chain) was documented in a study of Ad26.COV2.S vaccination and SARS-CoV-2 variants. Study details: The donor participated in the COV1001 trial, in its Ad26.COV2.S arm.

From germline, CDR1 is MRHNA and CDR2 SNTAGT. J lost 6 bases, V lost 4 bases, and 9 bases had no gene match. CDR3 length: 15 amino acids. Treatment defined: around 19 received Ad26.COV2.S at low or high dose, single or two shots; a few received placebo; per-sample allocation not given. The samples were gathered on day 63 after the first injection of vaccine or placebo. At a Boston site, the person donating was an adult of 18-55 years. The study's findings and limits: Vaccine and placebo recipients had comparable breadth of non-spike TCRs.

As to this clone: The antigen remains unidentified.

Sequencing used immunoSEQ multiplex PCR; TCRdb keeps in-frame clones, though not all of them. The sample consists of 350,000 to 550,000 clones, 89% of them appearing once. The chain uses TRBV6-4 and TRBJ2-1, with TRBD1 matching 7 bases. Sample: peripheral blood, taken in a trial of Ad26.COV2.S vaccine versus placebo. The TCR comes from a person aged 18-65 years who received the Ad26.COV2.S COVID-19 vaccine or a placebo. CDR3 protein: CASSGPGQSPNEQFF. CDR3 DNA: TGTGCCAGCAGTGGCCCGGGACAGTCCCCCAATGAGCAGTTCTTC.